Each of the 22 T cell receptor beta chains below was sequenced from the same sample in a study of cytomegalovirus exposure and HLA in healthy donors. The primer mix had 60 Vbeta and 13 Jbeta primers. TCRdb's table, derived via immunoSEQ multiplex PCR, lists solely in-frame clones and lacks some. Of 97,000 or so clones in the sample, 50% to 70% were seen once. The sequenced sample was PBMCs. The receptors derive from a human donor in good health.

This chain links TRBV27 with TRBJ1-1; D is unclear. The germline gives CDR1 MNHEY, CDR2 SMNVEV (reference sequence). The CDR3 length is 13 residues. V was cut by 3 bases and J by 1 base, with 6 bases left in between. The CDR3 is CASSLGGNTEAFF. CDR3 DNA sequence: TGTGCCAGCAGTTTGGGAGGGAACACTGAAGCTTTCTTT.

The chain is built from TRBV15 and TRBJ2-1; tentatively, D is TRBD1 (5 bases). Germline V lookup: CDR1 LNHNV, CDR2 YYDKDF (reference sequence). The CDR3 runs to 15 residues. The V end lost 1 base, the J end lost 0 bases, and 7 bases lay between the germline ends. The CDR3 sequence is CATSRGGASYNEQFF. In DNA form, the CDR3 reads TGTGCCACCAGCAGAGGGGGCGCCTCCTACAATGAGCAGTTCTTC.

This chain connects TRBV7-6 to TRBJ2-1, with a weak D call TRBD1 (6 bases). The CDR3 contains 15 residues. V shed 3 bases and J shed 0 bases, with 9 bases lying between them. Per the germline V gene, CDR1 is SGHVS and CDR2 is FNYEAQ. As DNA, the CDR3 is TGTGCCAGCAGCTTGGACAGTGGCTCCTACAATGAGCAGTTCTTC. Protein product: CASSLDSGSYNEQFF.

The chain carries TRBV10-2 and TRBJ1-1; D remains unclear. The V end lost 11 bases, the J end lost 1 base, and 23 bases lay between the germline ends. Looked up from germline, CDR1 is WSHSY and CDR2 is SAAADI. The CDR3 has 16 amino acids. CDR3 sequence (DNA): TGCGCCTCAGCAACCGGCCAATCCGGAGGGAACACTGAAGCTTTCTTT. Residues: CASATGQSGGNTEAFF.

The sample holds a few counts of this clone. This chain uses TRBV6-5 with TRBJ1-1, with D hard to call. V dropped 0 bases and J dropped 0 bases, with 8 bases sitting between them. The CDR3 extends over 15 amino acids. Germline assignment: CDR1 MNHEY and CDR2 SVGAGI. Here the CDR3 DNA reads TGTGCCAGCAGTTACTCGCGGTTCATGAACACTGAAGCTTTCTTT. Its protein is CASSYSRFMNTEAFF.

This clone turned up a few times. The J gene is TRBJ1-2, the V gene TRBV19; 9 bases match TRBD1. The germline V gene has CDR1 LNHDA and CDR2 SQIVND (reference sequence). The CDR3 runs 14 residues. After removal of 7 bases from V and 8 bases from J, the junction contained 11 bases not matched to a gene. The chain's CDR3 is CASTQMGQGGGYTF. The CDR3 coding sequence is TGTGCCAGTACCCAAATGGGACAGGGAGGGGGCTACACCTTC.

This clone was seen more than once but under ten times. This chain links TRBV19 with TRBJ2-2; D is possibly TRBD1 (6 bases). V shed 8 bases and J shed 2 bases, with 15 bases lying between them. Germline CDR1 is LNHDA and CDR2 is SQIVND (reference sequence). CDR3 length equals 15 residues. CDR3 in amino acids: CASRRGHRNTGELFF. Here the CDR3 DNA reads TGTGCCAGTCGCCGGGGACATAGAAACACCGGGGAGCTGTTTTTT.

The rearrangement links TRBV7-9 to TRBJ2-5, with D possibly TRBD1 on 5 matching bases. CDR1 is SEHNR and CDR2 is FQNEAQ in the germline V gene (reference sequence). CDR3 length: 14 residues. V lost 5 bases, J lost 1 base, and 11 bases lay in between. In DNA, the CDR3 is TGTGCCAGCAGCCTCGGACACCCCCAAGAGACCCAGTACTTC. Amino acid sequence: CASSLGHPQETQYF.

This chain uses TRBV10-1 with TRBJ2-7, with a tentative D call TRBD2 (5 bases). CDR1 is WNHNN and CDR2 is SYGVQD in the germline V gene (reference sequence). Trimming removed 4 bases at V and 6 bases at J, with 13 bases between. The CDR3 is made up of 13 amino acids. The CDR3 sequence: CASSAWGEGEQYF. CDR3 bases: TGCGCCAGCAGTGCGTGGGGTGAGGGCGAGCAGTACTTC.

This clone showed up just a few times. This chain uses TRBV18 with TRBJ2-7, with D possibly TRBD1 on 6 matching bases. Trimming took off 3 bases at V and 3 bases at J, with 6 bases between the two ends. Germline lookup yields CDR1 KGHSH and CDR2 LQKENI. This CDR3 contains 12 residues. CDR3 region: CASSPTGYEQYF. The CDR3 DNA reads as TGTGCCAGCTCACCGACAGGCTACGAGCAGTACTTC.

The chain couples TRBV7-9 to TRBJ2-7, with 9 bases matching TRBD1. CDR3 length: 15 residues. CDR1 SEHNR and CDR2 FQNEAQ come from the germline V gene (reference sequence). J was trimmed by 5 bases and V by 8 bases; bases with no gene match: 13. Written as DNA, the CDR3 is TGTGCCAGCCAGCCAGCCGGGACAGGGTCGAACGAGCAGTACTTC. Its protein product is CASQPAGTGSNEQYF.

V gene TRBV19 combines with J gene TRBJ1-4, with 8 positions matching TRBD1. The CDR3 extends over 14 amino acids. V lost 5 bases to trimming and J lost 8 bases; unmatched junction nucleotides: 7. Germline-derived CDR1 and CDR2 are LNHDA and SQIVND (reference sequence). The CDR3 sequence is CASSLRTGREKLFF. The CDR3 region has the DNA TGTGCCAGTAGTCTTCGGACAGGGCGCGAAAAACTGTTTTTT.

The chain combines TRBV5-1 with TRBJ1-2, with a possible D match to TRBD1 (5 bases). CDR3 size: 16 residues. V was clipped by 4 bases and J by 1 base, with 17 bases between them. In germline, CDR1 is SGHRS, CDR2 YFSETQ. The CDR3 sequence is CASSSTPTEINYGYTF. CDR3 coding DNA: TGCGCCAGCAGCAGTACCCCGACAGAGATTAACTATGGCTACACCTTC.

This rearrangement joins TRBV10-2 to TRBJ1-1; TRBD1 matches 8 bases. In germline, CDR1 is WSHSY, CDR2 SAAADI. V was clipped by 4 bases and J by 5 bases; unmatched bases: 3. The CDR3 consists of 13 residues. The CDR3, as DNA: TGCGCCAGCAGTGTAACAGGGGGAACTGAAGCTTTCTTT. This translates into CASSVTGGTEAFF.

CDR3 sequence (DNA): TGTGCCAGCAGTGACACAGAAAACTATGGCTACACCTTC. Protein product: CASSDTENYGYTF. The chain joins TRBV2 to TRBJ1-2; D gene uncertain. Trimming shortened V by 3 bases and J by 2 bases, and 7 bases separated the two germline ends. This CDR3 spans 13 amino acids. CDR1 and CDR2 (germline): SNHLY, FYNNEI.

This chain connects TRBV19 to TRBJ2-3, with a possible D match to TRBD2 (5 bases). Germline lookup yields CDR1 LNHDA and CDR2 SQIVND (reference sequence). This CDR3 region has 13 residues. Trimming stripped 4 bases from V and 4 bases from J, with 9 bases between. The CDR3 here is CASSRRTADTQYF. The CDR3 nucleotides read TGTGCCAGTAGTAGGAGGACTGCAGATACGCAGTATTTT.

This chain joins TRBV29-1 and TRBJ1-2; 8 bases are a match to TRBD1. CDR3 length: 14 residues. Germline V gene lookup returns CDR1 SQVTM and CDR2 ANQGSEA. Unmatched junction bases numbered 9, after V lost 3 bases and J lost 6 bases. Written as DNA, the CDR3 is TGCAGCGTTGATCGGGGAGGGACAGGCCATGGCTACACCTTC. This encodes CSVDRGGTGHGYTF.

The chain links TRBV4-1 to TRBJ2-3; D uncertain. CDR3 length: 17 amino acids. V was trimmed by 0 bases and J by 2 bases, leaving 15 bases between them. Germline CDR1 MGHRA, CDR2 YSYEKL. CDR3 coding DNA: TGCGCCAGCAGCCAAGAGGTGTGGGCAAGCTCCACAGATACGCAGTATTTT. It translates to CASSQEVWASSTDTQYF.

The chain couples TRBV6-5 to TRBJ1-1, with D hard to call. Trimming took off 4 bases at V and 7 bases at J, with 10 bases between the two ends. The CDR3 consists of 12 residues. Germline CDR1 MNHEY, CDR2 SVGAGI. The CDR3: CASSWSRGEAFF. As DNA, the CDR3 is TGTGCCAGCAGTTGGTCACGAGGTGAAGCTTTCTTT.

The chain joins TRBV28 to TRBJ2-2, with D perhaps TRBD2 (6 bases). V lost 4 bases to trimming and J lost 11 bases, with 17 bases between them. The V gene's germline CDR1 is MDHEN and CDR2 SYDVKM. The CDR3 covers 14 residues. This CDR3 reads CASSSRDSAGELFF. CDR3 bases: TGTGCCAGCAGTTCACGGGACTCCGCGGGAGAGCTGTTTTTT.

V gene TRBV30 combines with J gene TRBJ2-7; 7 bases align to TRBD1. The CDR3 spans 13 residues. Per germline, CDR1 GTSNPN and CDR2 SVGIG (reference sequence). Trimming cost V 3 bases and J 0 bases; bases outside gene matches: 2. The CDR3 spells CAWRDRSSYEQYF. DNA of the CDR3: TGTGCCTGGAGGGACAGGAGCTCCTACGAGCAGTACTTC.

The gene calls are TRBV28 and TRBJ2-1; D is possibly TRBD2 (6 bases). This CDR3 contains 14 residues. CDR1 and CDR2 from the germline V gene are MDHEN and SYDVKM. Trimming cost V 3 bases and J 10 bases, with 16 bases left between them. The CDR3: CASSFWRQAGEQFF. For the CDR3, the DNA is TGTGCCAGCAGTTTTTGGCGGCAGGCGGGGGAGCAGTTCTTC.